Sequencing of this T cell receptor beta chain was carried out in a study of T cell repertoires in cytomegalovirus infection. Study summary: CMV infection and matching HLA type were both indicated by public TCR beta signatures. Whole-study findings and limits: Dominant in the ex vivo response were TCR beta clonotypes restricted by HLA-C and specific for CMV.

Only one count was recorded for this clonotype. What it binds is not known. TCRdb ran MiXCR on the reads and lists one entry per CDR3 protein. This sample has 900,000 to 950,000 distinct CDR3 sequences; 30% to 40% occur once, and the top ten carry over 11%. The sequence was obtained from a human donor in good health (CMV status not recorded). Some clones in this sample may be carry-over from other donors' samples. The source material was cultured CD8+ T cells from PBMCs, sampled from culture after CMV antigen stimulation.

The DNA for the CDR3 is TGCAGCGGGACAACAGGGGGCACTGAAGCTTTCTTT. Translated: CSGTTGGTEAFF. This chain links TRBV29-1 with TRBJ1-1, with 8 positions matching TRBD1. Germline V gives CDR1 SQVTM, CDR2 ANQGSEA. J was trimmed by 4 bases and V by 7 bases; bases with no gene match: 5. The CDR3 spans 12 residues.